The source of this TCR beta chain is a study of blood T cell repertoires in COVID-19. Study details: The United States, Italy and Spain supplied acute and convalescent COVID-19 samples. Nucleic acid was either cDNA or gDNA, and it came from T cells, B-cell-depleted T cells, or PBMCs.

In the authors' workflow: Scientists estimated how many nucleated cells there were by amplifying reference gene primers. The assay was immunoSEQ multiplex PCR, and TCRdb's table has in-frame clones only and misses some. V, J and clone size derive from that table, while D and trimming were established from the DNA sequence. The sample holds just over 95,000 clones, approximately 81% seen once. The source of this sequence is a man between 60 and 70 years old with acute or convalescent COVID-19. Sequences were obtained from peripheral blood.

The CDR3 sequence: CASSERGTSGRDTQYF. The CDR3 region has the DNA TGCGCCAGCAGTGAGCGGGGGACTAGCGGGAGAGATACGCAGTATTTT. V is TRBV10-1 and J is TRBJ2-3; the match to TRBD2 covers 14 bases. V shed 2 bases and J 5 bases; nucleotides not matched to a gene: 3. Germline lookup yields CDR1 WNHNN and CDR2 SYGVQD (reference sequence). This CDR3 is built from 16 residues.